The 31 T cell receptor beta chains given below trace back to one sample, sequenced in a study of cytomegalovirus exposure and HLA in healthy donors. PCR used 60 Vbeta primers and 13 Jbeta primers. TCRdb's copy holds only in-frame clones and misses some; the assay was immunoSEQ multiplex PCR. The data contain about 130,000 clones, roughly 88% of them singletons. The material sequenced was PBMCs. These receptor sequences come from a man between 45 and 60 years old in good health and CMV-seronegative.

The V call is TRBV2, the J call TRBJ1-6, with TRBD1 matching 10 bases. V gave up 8 bases and J gave up 9 bases; unmatched junction bases: 7. Germline V gene lookup returns CDR1 SNHLY and CDR2 FYNNEI. This CDR3 spans 14 amino acids. The CDR3 bases are TGTGCCAGCGTTGAGGGGACAGGGGTTTCACCCCTCCACTTT. Amino acids: CASVEGTGVSPLHF.

In DNA form, the CDR3 reads TGCGCCAGCAGTCTGCTTGCGGGGGGTAGTTACAATGAGCAGTTCTTC. Its translation: CASSLLAGGSYNEQFF. This sequence joins TRBV4-1 and TRBJ2-1; 8 bases line up with TRBD2. The V and J ends lost 6 bases and 4 bases, in that order; junction bases with no gene match: 11. The germline CDR1 and CDR2 sequences are MGHRA and YSYEKL. The CDR3 extends over 16 amino acids.

The count of this clone is one. Relative to the germline gene, one junction end is altered; a read error may explain this. The same CDR3 also results from other DNA sequences found in this sample. This chain joins TRBV6-1 and TRBJ1-6, with TRBD1 matching 7 bases. Germline V gives CDR1 MNHNS, CDR2 SASEGT. The CDR3 sequence is 19 residues long. For the CDR3, the DNA is TGTGCCAGCAGTGAAGTACGACAGGGCAGAGGGCAATATAATTCACCCCTTCACTTT. It is translated as CASSEVRQGRGQYNSPLHF.

The rearrangement links TRBV5-1 to TRBJ2-7, with 7 bases that match TRBD1. CDR1 and CDR2 (germline): SGHRS, YFSETQ. The CDR3 length is 14 residues. Trimming removed 4 bases from V and 1 base from J; junction bases left unmatched: 5. The CDR3 region is CASSPGTVSYEQYF. The DNA of the CDR3 is TGCGCCAGCAGCCCGGGGACAGTTTCCTACGAGCAGTACTTC. The variable domain in full, completed from reference TRBV5-1 and TRBJ2-7, reads KAGVTQTPRYLIKTRGQQVTLSCSPISGHRSVSWYQQTPGQGLQFLFEYFSETQRNKGNFPGRFSGRQFSNSRSEMNVSTLELGDSALYLCASSPGTVSYEQYFGPGTRLTVT.

The chain has TRBV5-6 and TRBJ2-5; 7 nucleotides agree with TRBD1. Germline lookup yields CDR1 SGHDT and CDR2 YYEEEE. CDR3 length: 16 residues. The V gene end was trimmed by 0 bases and the J gene end by 4 bases; junction bases not matched to a gene: 9. The CDR3 here is CASSLAPAGGRETQYF. For the CDR3, the DNA is TGTGCCAGCAGCTTGGCCCCCGCAGGGGGACGAGAGACCCAGTACTTC. Full variable domain (remainder filled in from reference TRBV5-6 and TRBJ2-5): DAGVTQSPTHLIKTRGQQVTLRCSPKSGHDTVSWYQQALGQGPQFIFQYYEEEERQRGNFPDRFSGHQFPNYSSELNVNALLLGDSALYLCASSLAPAGGRETQYFGPGTRLLVL.

This clone turned up a few times. The chain combines TRBV5-4 with TRBJ2-3; unclear D gene. V was pared by 5 bases and J by 2 bases, with 3 bases between. Germline V CDR1 and CDR2: SGHNT, YYREEE (reference sequence). The CDR3 has 11 amino acids. CDR3 in amino acids: CASSYTDTQYF. CDR3 sequence (DNA): TGTGCCAGCAGTTACACAGATACGCAGTATTTT.

J is TRBJ2-3 and V is TRBV4-1, with 8 nucleotides matching TRBD2. CDR1 is MGHRA, CDR2 YSYEKL, per germline. The CDR3 spans 17 residues. V shed 2 bases, J shed 5 bases, and the junction held 12 bases outside the gene matches. CDR3 in amino acids: CASSQLLPGGGLDTQYF. CDR3 bases: TGCGCCAGCAGCCAACTATTACCCGGGGGGGGGCTAGATACGCAGTATTTT.

The V gene is TRBV9, the J gene TRBJ1-4, with 9 bases that match TRBD1. The CDR3 is 14 residues long. Germline V gene lookup returns CDR1 SGDLS and CDR2 YYNGEE. Unmatched junction bases numbered 4, after V lost 2 bases and J lost 8 bases. CDR3 nucleotide sequence: TGTGCCAGCAGCGTCGGACAGGGGAACGAAAAACTGTTTTTT. Its protein product is CASSVGQGNEKLFF.

The chain combines TRBV4-2 with TRBJ2-7; 7 positions agree with TRBD1. The germline V gene encodes CDR1 LGHNA and CDR2 YNFKEQ. The CDR3 consists of 13 residues. With V trimmed by 6 bases and J by 5 bases, 7 bases remained unmatched. The CDR3 nucleotides read TGTGCCAGCAGACCCGGGACAGAAGACGAGCAGTACTTC. It yields the protein CASRPGTEDEQYF.

The chain joins TRBV6-5 to TRBJ1-1; TRBD1 aligns across 9 bases. The CDR3 covers 13 residues. Per the germline V gene, CDR1 is MNHEY and CDR2 is SVGAGI. Trimming took 5 bases from V and 5 from J; bases not matched to a gene: 3. In DNA form, the CDR3 reads TGTGCCAGCAGTAGACAGGGGGGAACTGAAGCTTTCTTT. Translating gives CASSRQGGTEAFF.

The chain carries TRBV30 and TRBJ1-6, with 8 nucleotides matching TRBD1. The CDR3 length is 15 residues. The V gene's germline CDR1 is GTSNPN and CDR2 SVGIG (reference sequence). J lost 6 bases, V lost 3 bases, and 7 bases had no gene match. CDR3 sequence (DNA): TGTGCCTGGAGCGGTTTGACAGGGGTTAATTCACCCCTCCACTTT. Its translation is CAWSGLTGVNSPLHF.

J is TRBJ2-1 and V is TRBV19, with 10 bases fitting TRBD1. The CDR3 consists of 15 residues. Germline loops: CDR1 LNHDA, CDR2 SQIVND (reference sequence). Unmatched junction bases numbered 2, after V lost 6 bases and J lost 0 bases. The CDR3 coding sequence is TGTGCCAGTAGCAGGGACAGGGGCTCCTACAATGAGCAGTTCTTC. This gives the protein CASSRDRGSYNEQFF.

This clone was detected only a few times. The V call is TRBV5-4, the J call TRBJ2-1; the match to TRBD1 covers 9 bases. Germline CDR1 SGHNT, CDR2 YYREEE (reference sequence). This CDR3 is built from 15 residues. The V gene end was trimmed by 4 bases and the J gene end by 10 bases; junction bases not matched to a gene: 12. The CDR3 DNA sequence: TGTGCCAGCAGCCCTACGGGACAGGGCCTTTCGGAGCAGTTCTTC. It specifies CASSPTGQGLSEQFF.

V gene TRBV10-3 combines with J gene TRBJ2-2, with 9 bases lining up with TRBD2. This CDR3 is 16 amino acids long. In germline, CDR1 is ENHRY, CDR2 SYGVKD. The V segment lost 2 bases and the J segment 5 bases; nucleotides outside the gene matches: 6. In DNA form, the CDR3 reads TGTGCCATCAGTGAGCTAGCGGGGAGTGGGACCGGGGAGCTGTTTTTT. Translating it yields CAISELAGSGTGELFF.

The chain uses TRBV19 and TRBJ1-5; the D is unclear. Germline V gene lookup returns CDR1 LNHDA and CDR2 SQIVND (reference sequence). Trimming cost V 1 base and J 3 bases, with 10 bases left between them. The CDR3 consists of 15 residues. CDR3 region: CASSIGVGYNQPQHF. The CDR3, as DNA: TGTGCCAGTAGTATAGGAGTCGGTTACAATCAGCCCCAGCATTTT.

V is TRBV18 and J is TRBJ2-7, with D perhaps TRBD2 (6 bases). V lost 1 base and J lost 6, with 10 bases in between. Germline V CDR1 and CDR2: KGHSH, LQKENI. CDR3 size: 13 residues. The CDR3 DNA reads as TGTGCCAGCTCACCACGTCGGGAGACCGAGCAGTACTTC. The encoded protein is CASSPRRETEQYF.

This clone showed up just once. The V and J genes are TRBV9 and TRBJ2-2; 8 nucleotides line up with TRBD2. J gave up 3 bases and V 0 bases, and 1 base lay outside the gene matches. Germline V gives CDR1 SGDLS, CDR2 YYNGEE. The CDR3 extends over 15 amino acids. The CDR3, as DNA: TGTGCCAGCAGCGTAGCCGGGGGGGACACCGGGGAGCTGTTTTTT. As protein: CASSVAGGDTGELFF. Looking up the rest from reference TRBV9 and TRBJ2-2 gives the full variable domain: DSGVTQTPKHLITATGQRVTLRCSPRSGDLSVYWYQQSLDQGLQFLIQYYNGEERAKGNILERFSAQQFPDLHSELNLSSLELGDSALYFCASSVAGGDTGELFFGEGSRLTVL.

As DNA, the CDR3 is TGTGCCAGCAGCTCCGGAGGCTGGGACACTGAAGCTTTCTTT. Residues: CASSSGGWDTEAFF. The chain recombines TRBV9 with TRBJ1-1; D remains ambiguous. The ends were cut back, 4 bases at V and 3 bases at J, with 13 bases in the middle. Germline V gives CDR1 SGDLS, CDR2 YYNGEE. CDR3 length: 14 residues.

A word on this clone: The same CDR3 can be traced to other DNA sequences in this sample. The chain uses TRBV18 and TRBJ2-7; TRBD1 matches at 9 bases. With 6 bases clipped from V and 2 bases from J, the junction kept 5 bases outside the gene matches. Per the germline V gene, CDR1 is KGHSH and CDR2 is LQKENI. The CDR3 extends over 14 amino acids. CDR3 DNA: TGTGCCAGCTCCCCCGGGACAGGGCCCTACGAGCAGTACTTC. Residues: CASSPGTGPYEQYF.

The J gene is TRBJ2-2, the V gene TRBV5-6; perhaps TRBD1 as D (6 bases). From germline, CDR1 is SGHDT and CDR2 YYEEEE. The CDR3 spans 16 residues. Trimming took 4 bases from V and 4 from J, leaving 17 bases between them. The CDR3 protein is CASSRDRFAGTGELFF. CDR3 DNA sequence: TGTGCCAGCAGCCGAGACAGGTTCGCGGGCACCGGGGAGCTGTTTTTT.

The rearrangement links TRBV4-3 to TRBJ1-1; D remains unclear. The germline V gene encodes CDR1 LGHNA and CDR2 YSLEER. CDR3 length: 14 residues. V was clipped by 0 bases and J by 1 base, with 6 bases between them. In DNA, the CDR3 is TGCGCCAGCAGCCAAGATGAGAGGAACACTGAAGCTTTCTTT. This encodes CASSQDERNTEAFF.

The table lists this clone with a count of one. The chain links TRBV14 to TRBJ2-7; 8 nucleotides agree with TRBD1. The germline CDR1 and CDR2 sequences are SGHDN and FVKESK. This CDR3 has 16 amino acids. V shed 3 bases, J shed 6 bases, and the junction held 13 bases outside the gene matches. CDR3 amino acids: CASSQARHRGIREQYF. CDR3 coding DNA: TGTGCCAGCAGCCAGGCCCGACACAGGGGGATACGCGAGCAGTACTTC.

The gene calls are TRBV5-4 and TRBJ2-1; 7 nucleotides match TRBD2. From germline, CDR1 is SGHNT and CDR2 YYREEE (reference sequence). Unmatched junction bases numbered 9, after V lost 6 bases and J lost 0 bases. The CDR3 is 16 residues long. This chain's CDR3 is CASTRGRGSSYNEQFF. CDR3 bases: TGTGCCAGCACCCGAGGGAGGGGAAGCTCCTACAATGAGCAGTTCTTC.

The V gene is TRBV18, the J gene TRBJ1-5; 8 bases match TRBD1. This CDR3 comprises 14 residues. The germline V gene has CDR1 KGHSH and CDR2 LQKENI. The J segment lost 7 bases and the V segment lost 10 bases, leaving 12 bases of the junction unmatched. CDR3 sequence: CATRSQGAGQPQHF. For the CDR3, the DNA is TGTGCCACCAGAAGCCAGGGGGCAGGACAGCCCCAGCATTTT.

The J gene is TRBJ2-1, the V gene TRBV2; D may be TRBD2 (6 bases). The CDR3 contains 15 residues. Germline V gene lookup returns CDR1 SNHLY and CDR2 FYNNEI. V lost 3 bases to trimming and J lost 6 bases, with 15 bases between them. DNA for the CDR3: TGTGCCAGCAGTGAGGAGGGACTGAGGGGCAATGAGCAGTTCTTC. It specifies CASSEEGLRGNEQFF.

The V call is TRBV5-4, the J call TRBJ1-2; 7 bases fit TRBD1. The CDR3 is 14 amino acids. Trimming took 4 bases from V and 3 from J; bases not matched to a gene: 6. Germline CDR1 SGHNT, CDR2 YYREEE (reference sequence). The CDR3 bases are TGTGCCAGCAGCACAAGGACAGGACACTATGGCTACACCTTC. Translated: CASSTRTGHYGYTF.

The genes are TRBV14 and TRBJ1-5; D remains ambiguous. CDR3 length: 14 amino acids. Germline V CDR1 and CDR2: SGHDN, FVKESK. Trimming took 7 bases from V and 5 from J, leaving 15 bases between them. The CDR3 spells CASTSYEGYQPQHF. DNA of the CDR3: TGTGCCAGCACCTCCTACGAGGGATATCAGCCCCAGCATTTT.

Written as DNA, the CDR3 is TGTGCCAGCAGTTCCGCCGGGACAGGGACCGACGAGCAGTACTTC. Encoded protein: CASSSAGTGTDEQYF. The chain links TRBV6-5 to TRBJ2-7; 9 nucleotides match TRBD1. The CDR3 consists of 15 residues. V shed 4 bases, J shed 5 bases, and the junction held 9 bases outside the gene matches. Germline CDR1 reads MNHEY; CDR2 reads SVGAGI.

The chain recombines TRBV7-3 with TRBJ2-7; D possibly corresponds to TRBD2 (6 bases). Germline CDR1 and CDR2: SGHTA and FQGTGA. Trimming took 3 bases from V and 0 from J, leaving 6 bases between them. This CDR3 is 13 amino acids long. This CDR3 is CASSLDYSYEQYF. The CDR3 nucleotides read TGTGCCAGCAGCTTGGACTACTCCTACGAGCAGTACTTC.

This chain uses TRBV15 with TRBJ2-2, with 8 bases aligning to TRBD2. The CDR3 totals 16 residues. Germline lookup yields CDR1 LNHNV and CDR2 YYDKDF (reference sequence). V was clipped by 0 bases and J by 1 base; unmatched bases: 1. The CDR3 DNA reads as TGTGCCACCAGCAGAGATCGGGAGGGGAACACCGGGGAGCTGTTTTTT. Its protein product is CATSRDREGNTGELFF.

The chain combines TRBV5-1 with TRBJ2-1; 7 bases fit TRBD1. V gave up 0 bases and J gave up 6 bases; unmatched junction bases: 6. Germline CDR1 reads SGHRS; CDR2 reads YFSETQ. The CDR3 sequence is 15 residues long. The CDR3 here is CASSLVVDRANEQFF. Written as DNA, the CDR3 is TGCGCCAGCAGCTTGGTAGTCGACAGGGCCAATGAGCAGTTCTTC.